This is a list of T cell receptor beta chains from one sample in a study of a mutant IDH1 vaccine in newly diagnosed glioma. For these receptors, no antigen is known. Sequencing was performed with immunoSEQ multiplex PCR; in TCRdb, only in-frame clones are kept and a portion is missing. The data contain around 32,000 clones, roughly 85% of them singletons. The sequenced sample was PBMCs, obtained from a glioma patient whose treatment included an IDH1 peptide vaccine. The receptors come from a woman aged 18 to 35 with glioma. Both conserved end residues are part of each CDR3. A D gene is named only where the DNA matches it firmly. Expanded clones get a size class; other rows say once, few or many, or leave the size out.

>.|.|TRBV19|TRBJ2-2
TGTGCCAGTAGAGGCGGTTTTGACACCGGGGAGCTGTTTTTT
CASRGGFDTGELFF
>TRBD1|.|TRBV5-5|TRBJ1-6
TGTGCCAGCAGCACGATCGACAGGGGCCGGTTCGGCTCACCCCTCCACTTT
CASSTIDRGRFGSPLHF
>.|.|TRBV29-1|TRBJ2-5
TGCAGCGTTGATGAGGGGGGCCGAGAGACCCAGTACTTC
CSVDEGGRETQYF
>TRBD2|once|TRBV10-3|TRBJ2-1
TGTGCCATCAGTGATAGCGGGAGGGATAATTACAATGAGCAGTTCTTC
CAISDSGRDNYNEQFF
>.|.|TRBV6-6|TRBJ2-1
TGTGCCAGCAGTTACTTATCTTCGAACTACAATGAGCAGTTCTTC
CASSYLSSNYNEQFF
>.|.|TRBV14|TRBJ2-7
TGTGCCAGCAGCCAAGGACAGGCAGGCGAGCAGTACTTC
CASSQGQAGEQYF
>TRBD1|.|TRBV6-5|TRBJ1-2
TGTGCCAGCAACGACCGGGACAGTGGGTATGGCTACACCTTC
CASNDRDSGYGYTF
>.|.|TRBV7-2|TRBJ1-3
TGTGCCAGCAGCTTACAGGGGACTGGAAACACCATATATTTT
CASSLQGTGNTIYF
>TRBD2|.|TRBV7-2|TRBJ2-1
TGTGCCAGCAGCTTAGAGGGCGGGAGGGGTGAGCAGTTCTTC
CASSLEGGRGEQFF
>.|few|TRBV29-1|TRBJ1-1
TGCAGCGGTCAAAGGGTTGCGAACACTGAAGCTTTCTTT
CSGQRVANTEAFF
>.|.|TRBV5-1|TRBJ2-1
TGCGCCAGCAGCTTGGTCACATACGCCGCCAATGAGCAGTTCTTC
CASSLVTYAANEQFF
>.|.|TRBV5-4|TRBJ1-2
TGTGCCAGCAGCTTGGGAGGAGACGGAAGCTATGGCTACACCTTC
CASSLGGDGSYGYTF
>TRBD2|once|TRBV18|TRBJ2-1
TGTGCCAGCTCACTAGCGGGAGGGGCAAATGAGCAGTTCTTC
CASSLAGGANEQFF
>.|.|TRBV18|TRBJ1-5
TGTGCCAGCTCACCACCGGGGCAGGGTAGCAATCAGCCCCAGCATTTT
CASSPPGQGSNQPQHF
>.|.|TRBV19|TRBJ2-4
TGTGCCAGTAGTATAGAAAGGGGGTCTCCCTGGAACATTCAGTACTTC
CASSIERGSPWNIQYF